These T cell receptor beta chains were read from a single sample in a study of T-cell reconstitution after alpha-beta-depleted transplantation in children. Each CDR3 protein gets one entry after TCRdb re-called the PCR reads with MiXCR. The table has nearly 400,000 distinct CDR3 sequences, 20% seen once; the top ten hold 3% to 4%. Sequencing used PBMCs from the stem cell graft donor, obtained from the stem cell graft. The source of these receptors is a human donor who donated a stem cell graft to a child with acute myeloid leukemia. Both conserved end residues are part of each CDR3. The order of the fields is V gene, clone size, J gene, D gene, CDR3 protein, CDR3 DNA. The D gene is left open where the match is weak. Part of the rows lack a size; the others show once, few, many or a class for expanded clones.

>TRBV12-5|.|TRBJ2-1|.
CASGLLSEQFF
TGTGCTAGTGGTTTGCTTAGTGAGCAGTTCTTC
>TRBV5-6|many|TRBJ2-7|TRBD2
CASSGGWDYGYEQYF
TGTGCCAGCAGCGGGGGGTGGGACTACGGTTACGAGCAGTACTTC
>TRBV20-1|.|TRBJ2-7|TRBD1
CSARDRTGGLVEQYF
TGCAGTGCTAGAGATCGGACAGGGGGCTTGGTCGAGCAGTACTTC
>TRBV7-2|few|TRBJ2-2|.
CASSLGAANTGELFF
TGTGCCAGCAGTTTAGGGGCAGCGAACACCGGGGAGCTGTTTTTT
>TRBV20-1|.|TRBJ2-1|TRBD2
CSARGSGRATRGAYNEQFF
TGCAGTGCTAGAGGTAGCGGGAGGGCCACACGCGGCGCCTACAATGAGCAGTTCTTC
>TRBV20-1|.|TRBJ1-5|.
CSAVLRAYSNQPQHF
TGCAGTGCTGTCCTGAGGGCCTATAGCAATCAGCCCCAGCATTTT
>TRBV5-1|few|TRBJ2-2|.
CASNQGSGELFF
TGCGCCAGCAACCAGGGTTCCGGGGAGCTGTTTTTT
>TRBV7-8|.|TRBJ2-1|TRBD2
CASSLGMRLAGGSYNEQFF
TGTGCCAGCAGCTTAGGTATGAGACTAGCGGGAGGGTCTTACAATGAGCAGTTCTTC
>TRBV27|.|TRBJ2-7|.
CASSLSGGIEQYF
TGTGCCAGCAGTTTATCAGGAGGGATCGAGCAGTACTTC
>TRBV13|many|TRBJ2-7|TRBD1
CASSLGRGQGNEQYF
TGTGCCAGCAGCTTAGGGAGGGGACAGGGGAACGAGCAGTACTTC
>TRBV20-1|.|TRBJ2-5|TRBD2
CSVPRLAGGPYQETQYF
TGCAGTGTTCCAAGACTAGCGGGAGGCCCGTACCAAGAGACCCAGTACTTC
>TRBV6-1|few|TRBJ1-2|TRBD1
CASSPDRGRNYGYTF
TGTGCCAGCAGCCCAGACAGGGGGCGGAACTATGGCTACACCTTC
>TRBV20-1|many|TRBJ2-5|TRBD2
CSAVDGLAEETQYF
TGCAGTGCTGTGGATGGTCTAGCGGAAGAGACCCAGTACTTC
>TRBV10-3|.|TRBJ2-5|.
CAISESGAGISQETQYF
TGTGCCATCAGTGAGTCAGGCGCGGGGATATCCCAAGAGACCCAGTACTTC
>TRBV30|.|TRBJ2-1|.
CAWSVSYNEQFF
TGTGCCTGGAGTGTCTCCTACAATGAGCAGTTCTTC
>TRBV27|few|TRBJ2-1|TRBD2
CASSLEGGPHEQFF
TGTGCCAGCAGTTTAGAGGGAGGGCCACATGAGCAGTTCTTC
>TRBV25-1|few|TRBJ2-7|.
CASSVRGVHEQYF
TGTGCCAGCAGTGTCAGGGGTGTCCACGAGCAGTACTTC
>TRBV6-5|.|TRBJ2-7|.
CASSYSGVGYEQYF
TGTGCCAGCAGTTACTCCGGGGTCGGGTACGAGCAGTACTTC
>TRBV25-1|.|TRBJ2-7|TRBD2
CASSEKAGASGRDYPYEQYF
TGTGCCAGCAGTGAAAAGGCGGGGGCTAGCGGGAGGGATTATCCCTACGAGCAGTACTTC
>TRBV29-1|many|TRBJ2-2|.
CSVDGQGTGELFF
TGCAGCGTTGATGGGCAGGGCACCGGGGAGCTGTTTTTT
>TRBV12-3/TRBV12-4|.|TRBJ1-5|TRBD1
CASSRTGDQPQHF
TGTGCCAGCAGCCGGACAGGGGATCAGCCCCAGCATTTT
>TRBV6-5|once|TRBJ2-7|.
CASSYRQVGYEQYF
TGTGCCAGCAGTTACCGGCAGGTCGGCTACGAGCAGTACTTC
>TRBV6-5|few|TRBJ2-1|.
CASLEPSYNEQFF
TGTGCCAGCCTAGAACCCAGTTACAATGAGCAGTTCTTC
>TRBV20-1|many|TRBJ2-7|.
CSARHGSGYEQYF
TGCAGTGCTAGGCATGGTAGCGGCTACGAGCAGTACTTC
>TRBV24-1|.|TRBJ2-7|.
CATSKDGSYEQYF
TGTGCCACCAGCAAAGACGGGTCCTACGAGCAGTACTTC
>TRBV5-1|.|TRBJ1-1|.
CASSLPHNTEAFF
TGCGCCAGCAGCTTGCCCCATAACACTGAAGCTTTCTTT
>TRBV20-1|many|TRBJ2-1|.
CSARDWLAPYNEQFF
TGCAGTGCTAGAGATTGGCTAGCTCCCTACAATGAGCAGTTCTTC
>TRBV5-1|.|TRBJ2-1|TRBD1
CASRGTGGPNNEQFF
TGCGCCAGCAGGGGAACAGGGGGACCAAACAATGAGCAGTTCTTC
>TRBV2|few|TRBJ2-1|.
CASSDRSSSLGNEQFF
TGTGCCAGCAGCGACAGATCTTCTAGCCTCGGCAATGAGCAGTTCTTC
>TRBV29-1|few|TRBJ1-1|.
CSVVGPGTEAFF
TGCAGCGTTGTCGGCCCCGGAACTGAAGCTTTCTTT
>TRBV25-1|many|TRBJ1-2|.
CAYLGQYGYTF
TGTGCCTACCTAGGGCAGTATGGCTACACCTTC
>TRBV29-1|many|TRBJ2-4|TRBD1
CSVGDREGIQYF
TGCAGCGTTGGGGACAGGGAGGGCATTCAGTACTTC
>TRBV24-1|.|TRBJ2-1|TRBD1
CATSDFAGTGSYNEQFF
TGTGCCACCAGTGATTTTGCCGGGACAGGCTCCTACAATGAGCAGTTCTTC
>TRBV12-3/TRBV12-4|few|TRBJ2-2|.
CASSSQNTGELFF
TGTGCCAGCAGTTCACAGAACACCGGGGAGCTGTTTTTT
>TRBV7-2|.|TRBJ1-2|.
CASSLGAGVFGNGYTF
TGTGCCAGCAGCTTAGGTGCAGGGGTATTTGGGAATGGCTACACCTTC
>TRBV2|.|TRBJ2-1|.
CASRRTFLNEQFF
TGTGCCAGCAGACGGACTTTTCTCAATGAGCAGTTCTTC
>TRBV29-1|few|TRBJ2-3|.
CSVDTLLSADTQYF
TGCAGCGTTGATACGCTCCTTAGTGCGGATACGCAGTATTTT
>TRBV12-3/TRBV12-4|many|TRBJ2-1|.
CASSLTNEQFF
TGTGCCAGCAGTTTAACTAATGAGCAGTTCTTC
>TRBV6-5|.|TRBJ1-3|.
CASSYPQDTRSGNTIYF
TGTGCCAGCAGTTACCCACAGGACACCCGCTCTGGAAACACCATATATTTT
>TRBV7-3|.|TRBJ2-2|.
CASSCTRTGELFF
TGTGCCAGCAGCTGCACTAGAACCGGGGAGCTGTTTTTT
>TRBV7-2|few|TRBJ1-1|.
CASSPTGRAFF
TGTGCCAGCAGCCCTACCGGGCGAGCTTTCTTT